This TCR beta chain originates from a study of persistence of HIV-infected CD4 T cells. The overall study: Anti-CD3/anti-CD28 beads activated more cells than antigen stimulation did. Study observations and caveats: CMV- and Gag-responding cells had lower TCRbeta richness than CD3/CD28-responding cells. Antigen-responding cells were enriched for degenerate expanded CDR3beta sequences.

This nonspecific control used anti-CD3/anti-CD28 bead stimulation of CD4+ T cells. Sorting of responding CD4+ T cells relied on upregulated CD40 ligand together with CD69. The libraries were made with immunoSEQ version 4 in survey mode. Each sample used up to about 1 ug genomic DNA diluted to 10 ng/uL. Sequenced by immunoSEQ multiplex PCR; TCRdb stores in-frame clones only, minus some. The data contain 43,000 or so clones, 89% of them singletons. The ends were cut back, 6 bases at V and 3 bases at J, with 15 bases in the middle. CDR1 and CDR2 (germline): MNHEY, SVGAGI. The CDR3 totals 15 residues. As to this clone: No antigen is known for it.

This TCR was sampled from an adult man with HIV who was CMV-seropositive. The material was CD4+ T cells sorted from PBMCs after roughly 19-hour stimulation, obtained from a patient who received antiretroviral therapy. The chain is built from TRBV6-5 and TRBJ2-1, with D perhaps TRBD1 or TRBD2 (5 bases each). CDR3 nucleotide sequence: TGTGCCAGCAGGGACCCGGGACCGCTCTACAATGAGCAGTTCTTC. Translation gives CASRDPGPLYNEQFF.